This T cell receptor (beta chain) was identified during a study of blood T cell repertoires in COVID-19. Germline lookup yields CDR1 SGDLS and CDR2 YYNGEE. The CDR3 is 17 residues long. Trimming cost V 0 bases and J 2 bases, with 14 bases left between them. Study members were between roughly 18 and 100 years old and lived in 20 to 25 US regions. In the original workflow: Reference gene primer amplification gave estimated nucleated cell counts. Produced via immunoSEQ multiplex PCR; TCRdb's table is partial and in-frame only. V and J calls and clone size are those listed in that table; D and trimming were worked out from the DNA. Here the sample spans a few hundred thousand clones, 83% being singletons.

This TCR was recovered from a woman in her forties or fifties who had recovered from COVID-19. The V call is TRBV9, the J call TRBJ2-2; D is perhaps TRBD1 (6 bases). Sequenced sample: PBMCs or T cells enriched from blood (not recorded which). CDR3 sequence: CASSVAGAALNTGELFF. CDR3 in DNA: TGTGCCAGCAGCGTAGCAGGGGCGGCGCTCAACACCGGGGAGCTGTTTTTT.